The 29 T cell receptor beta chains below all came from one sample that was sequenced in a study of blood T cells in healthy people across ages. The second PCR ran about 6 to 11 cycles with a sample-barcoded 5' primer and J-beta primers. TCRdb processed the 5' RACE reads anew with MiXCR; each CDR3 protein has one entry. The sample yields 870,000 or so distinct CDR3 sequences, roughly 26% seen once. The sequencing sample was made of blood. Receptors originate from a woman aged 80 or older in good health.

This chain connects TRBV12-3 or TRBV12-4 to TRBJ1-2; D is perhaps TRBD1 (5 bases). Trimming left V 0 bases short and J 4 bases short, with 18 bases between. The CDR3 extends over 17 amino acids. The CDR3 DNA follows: TGTGCCAGCAGTTTAGCCGCGGAACAGCCGGGGGGCTATGGCTACACCTTC. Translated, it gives CASSLAAEQPGGYGYTF.

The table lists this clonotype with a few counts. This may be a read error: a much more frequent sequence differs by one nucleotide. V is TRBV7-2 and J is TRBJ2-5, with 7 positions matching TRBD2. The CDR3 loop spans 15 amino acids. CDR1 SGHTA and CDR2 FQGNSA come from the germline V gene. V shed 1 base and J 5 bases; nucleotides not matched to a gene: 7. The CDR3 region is CASSLGGLEGETQYF. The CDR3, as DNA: TGTGCCAGCAGCTTAGGTGGACTAGAGGGGGAGACCCAGTACTTC.

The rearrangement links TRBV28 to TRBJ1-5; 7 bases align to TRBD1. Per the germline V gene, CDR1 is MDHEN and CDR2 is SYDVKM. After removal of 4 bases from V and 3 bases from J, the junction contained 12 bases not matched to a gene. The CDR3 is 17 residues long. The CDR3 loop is CASSSRPRGTVNQPQHF. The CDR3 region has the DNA TGTGCCAGCAGTTCCCGCCCGCGCGGGACAGTCAATCAGCCCCAGCATTTT. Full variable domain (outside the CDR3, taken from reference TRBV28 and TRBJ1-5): DVKVTQSSRYLVKRTGEKVFLECVQDMDHENMFWYRQDPGLGLRLIYFSYDVKMKEKGDIPEGYSVSREKKERFSLILESASTNQTSMYLCASSSRPRGTVNQPQHFGDGTRLSIL.

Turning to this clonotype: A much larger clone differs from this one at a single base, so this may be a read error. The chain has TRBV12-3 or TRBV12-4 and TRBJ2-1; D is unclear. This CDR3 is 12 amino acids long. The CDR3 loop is CASSLERNGQFF. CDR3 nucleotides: TGTGCCAGCAGTTTAGAGAGGAATGGGCAGTTCTTC.

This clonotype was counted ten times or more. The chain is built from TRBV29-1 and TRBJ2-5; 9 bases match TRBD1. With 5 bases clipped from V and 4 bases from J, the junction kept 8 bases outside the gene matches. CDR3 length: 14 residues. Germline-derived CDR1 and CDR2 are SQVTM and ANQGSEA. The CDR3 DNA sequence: TGCAGCGTTCCCAGGACAGGGGTTGGAGAGACCCAGTACTTC. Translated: CSVPRTGVGETQYF. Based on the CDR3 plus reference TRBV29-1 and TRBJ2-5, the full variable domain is SAVISQKPSRDICQRGTSLTIQCQVDSQVTMMFWYRQQPGQSLTLIATANQGSEATYESGFVIDKFPISRPNLTFSTLTVSNMSPEDSSIYLCSVPRTGVGETQYFGPGTRLLVL.

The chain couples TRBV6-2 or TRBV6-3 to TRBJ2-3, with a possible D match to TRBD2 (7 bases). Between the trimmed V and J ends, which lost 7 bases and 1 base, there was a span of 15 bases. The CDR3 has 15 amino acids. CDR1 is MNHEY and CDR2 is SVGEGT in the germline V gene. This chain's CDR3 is CASIPRGHGTDTQYF. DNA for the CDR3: TGTGCCAGCATACCGCGGGGGCATGGCACAGATACGCAGTATTTT.

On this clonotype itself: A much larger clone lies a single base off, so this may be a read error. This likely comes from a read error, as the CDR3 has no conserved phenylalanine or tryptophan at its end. CDR3 region: CASSFYPGTPYEQYC. For the CDR3, the DNA is TGTGCCAGCAGTTTTTACCCCGGGACGCCCTACGAGCAGTACTGC. The rearrangement uses TRBV7-2 and TRBJ2-7; D possibly uses TRBD1 or TRBD2 (5 bases each). The CDR3 loop spans 15 amino acids. V was pared by 6 bases and J by 2 bases, with 17 bases between. The germline V gene encodes CDR1 SGHTA and CDR2 FQGNSA.

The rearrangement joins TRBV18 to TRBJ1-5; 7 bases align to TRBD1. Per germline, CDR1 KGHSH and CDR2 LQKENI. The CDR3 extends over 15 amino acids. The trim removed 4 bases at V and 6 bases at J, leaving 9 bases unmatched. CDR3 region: CASSHRQGLGQPQHF. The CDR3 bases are TGTGCCAGCTCACACCGACAGGGTTTAGGTCAGCCCCAGCATTTT.

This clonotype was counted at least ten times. The DNA for the CDR3 is TGCAGTGCTTCTAGCGGGGGTGACTCCTACAATGAGCAGTTCTTC. Translation gives CSASSGGDSYNEQFF. The chain carries TRBV20-1 and TRBJ2-1, with 10 bases lining up with TRBD2. J was trimmed by 0 bases and V by 5 bases; bases with no gene match: 4. Germline values: CDR1 DFQATT, CDR2 SNEGSKA (reference sequence). The CDR3 is 15 residues long.

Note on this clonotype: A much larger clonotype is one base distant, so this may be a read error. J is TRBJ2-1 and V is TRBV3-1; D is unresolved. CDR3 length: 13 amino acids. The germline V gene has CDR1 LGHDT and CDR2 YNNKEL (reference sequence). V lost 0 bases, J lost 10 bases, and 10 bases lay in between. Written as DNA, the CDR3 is TGTGCCAGCAGCCAAGATCCCTTCTACGAGCAGTTCTTC. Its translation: CASSQDPFYEQFF.

The DNA for the CDR3 is TGTGCCAGCAGGCTCCATACTCGGGAAGCTTTCTTT. This sequence encodes CASRLHTREAFF. The rearrangement links TRBV6-2 or TRBV6-3 to TRBJ1-1; D unclear. V lost 6 bases to trimming and J lost 8 bases, with 13 bases between them. In germline, CDR1 is MNHEY, CDR2 SVGEGT. The CDR3 contains 12 residues.

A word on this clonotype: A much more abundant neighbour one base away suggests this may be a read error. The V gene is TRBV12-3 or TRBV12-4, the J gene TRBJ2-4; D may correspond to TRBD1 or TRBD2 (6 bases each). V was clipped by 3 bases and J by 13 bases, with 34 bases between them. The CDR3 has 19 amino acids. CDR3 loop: CASSFLVDTRGPLGTAQYF. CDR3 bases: TGTGCCAGCAGTTTTCTTGTGGATACTCGGGGGCCACTAGGTACGGCCCAGTACTTC.

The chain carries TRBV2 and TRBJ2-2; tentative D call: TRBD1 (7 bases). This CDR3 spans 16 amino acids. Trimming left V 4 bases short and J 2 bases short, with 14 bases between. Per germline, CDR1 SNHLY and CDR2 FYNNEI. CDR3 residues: CASSVGQGGNTGELFF. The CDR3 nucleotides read TGTGCCAGCAGTGTGGGGCAGGGGGGAAACACCGGGGAGCTGTTTTTT.

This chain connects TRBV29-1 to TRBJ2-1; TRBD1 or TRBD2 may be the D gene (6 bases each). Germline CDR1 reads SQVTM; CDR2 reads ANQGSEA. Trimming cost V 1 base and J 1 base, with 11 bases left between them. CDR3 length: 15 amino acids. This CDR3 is CSVEGGAGSYNEQFF. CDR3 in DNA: TGCAGCGTTGAAGGGGGGGCGGGATCCTACAATGAGCAGTTCTTC.

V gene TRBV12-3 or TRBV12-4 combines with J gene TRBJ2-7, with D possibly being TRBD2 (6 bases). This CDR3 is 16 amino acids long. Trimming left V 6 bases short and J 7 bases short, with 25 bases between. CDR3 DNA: TGTGCCAGCAGGGGGGGTGGGGGGTTCTCCTACAATGAGCAGTACTTC. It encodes CASRGGGGFSYNEQYF.

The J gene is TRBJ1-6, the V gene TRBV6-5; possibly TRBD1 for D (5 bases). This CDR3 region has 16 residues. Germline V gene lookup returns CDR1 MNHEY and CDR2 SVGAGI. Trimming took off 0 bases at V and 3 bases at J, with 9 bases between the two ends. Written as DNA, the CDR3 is TGTGCCAGCAGTTACTCGACTGGGGGCTATAATTCACCCCTCCACTTT. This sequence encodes CASSYSTGGYNSPLHF.

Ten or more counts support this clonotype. The CDR3 is CASSQVERDEQYF. DNA of the CDR3: TGCGCCAGCAGCCAAGTGGAACGGGACGAGCAGTACTTC. V and J are TRBV4-3 and TRBJ2-7, with no clear D. Germline V gene sequence: CDR1 LGHNA, CDR2 YSLEER. V was shortened by 1 base and J by 5 bases, with 9 bases between the two germline ends. This CDR3 has 13 residues.

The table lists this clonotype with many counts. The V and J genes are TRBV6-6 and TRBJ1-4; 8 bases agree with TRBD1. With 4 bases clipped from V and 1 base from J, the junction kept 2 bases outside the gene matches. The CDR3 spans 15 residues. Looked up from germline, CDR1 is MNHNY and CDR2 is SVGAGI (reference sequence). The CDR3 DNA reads TGTGCCAGCAGTTTTGACAGGGGAACTAATGAAAAACTGTTTTTT. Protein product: CASSFDRGTNEKLFF.

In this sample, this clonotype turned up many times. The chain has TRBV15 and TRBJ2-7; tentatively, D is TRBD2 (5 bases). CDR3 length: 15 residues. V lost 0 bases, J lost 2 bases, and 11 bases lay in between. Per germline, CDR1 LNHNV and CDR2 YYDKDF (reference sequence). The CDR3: CATSRELTRTYEQYF. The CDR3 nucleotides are TGTGCCACCAGCAGAGAGCTCACTAGGACCTACGAGCAGTACTTC.

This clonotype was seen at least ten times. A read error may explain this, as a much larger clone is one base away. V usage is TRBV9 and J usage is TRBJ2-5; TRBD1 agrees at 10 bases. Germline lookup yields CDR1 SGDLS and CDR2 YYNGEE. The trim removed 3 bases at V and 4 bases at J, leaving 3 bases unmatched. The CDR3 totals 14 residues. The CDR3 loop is CASSGQGAGETQYF. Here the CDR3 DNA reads TGTGCCAGCAGCGGACAGGGGGCCGGAGAGACCCAGTACTTC.

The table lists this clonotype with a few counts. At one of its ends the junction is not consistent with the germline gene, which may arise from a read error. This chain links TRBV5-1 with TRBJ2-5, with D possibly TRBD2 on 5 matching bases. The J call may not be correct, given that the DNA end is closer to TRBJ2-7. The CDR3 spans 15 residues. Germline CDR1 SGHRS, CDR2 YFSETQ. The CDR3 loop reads CASSLGSGISCEQYF. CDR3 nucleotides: TGCGCCAGCAGCTTGGGTTCCGGGATCTCCTGCGAGCAGTACTTC.

The CDR3 bases are TGTGCCAGCAGTGGAGGACAGGGGTACTATGGCTACACCTTC. It specifies CASSGGQGYYGYTF. The chain carries TRBV2 and TRBJ1-2; 9 bases map to TRBD1. Germline V lookup: CDR1 SNHLY, CDR2 FYNNEI. J was trimmed by 3 bases and V by 4 bases; bases with no gene match: 3. The CDR3 has 14 amino acids. The entire variable domain, with the rest obtained from reference TRBV2 and TRBJ1-2, is as follows: EPEVTQTPSHQVTQMGQEVILRCVPISNHLYFYWYRQILGQKVEFLVSFYNNEISEKSEIFDDQFSVERPDGSNFTLKIRSTKLEDSAMYFCASSGGQGYYGYTFGSGTRLTVV.

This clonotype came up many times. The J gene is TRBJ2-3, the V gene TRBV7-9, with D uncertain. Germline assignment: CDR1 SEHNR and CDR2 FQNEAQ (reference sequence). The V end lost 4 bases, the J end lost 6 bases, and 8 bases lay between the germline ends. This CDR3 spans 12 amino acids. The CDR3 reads CASSSTADTQYF. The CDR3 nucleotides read TGTGCCAGCAGCTCCACAGCGGATACGCAGTATTTT. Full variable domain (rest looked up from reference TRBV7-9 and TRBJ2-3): DTGVSQNPRHKITKRGQNVTFRCDPISEHNRLYWYRQTLGQGPEFLTYFQNEAQLEKSRLLSDRFSAERPKGSFSTLEIQRTEQGDSAMYLCASSSTADTQYFGPGTRLTVL.

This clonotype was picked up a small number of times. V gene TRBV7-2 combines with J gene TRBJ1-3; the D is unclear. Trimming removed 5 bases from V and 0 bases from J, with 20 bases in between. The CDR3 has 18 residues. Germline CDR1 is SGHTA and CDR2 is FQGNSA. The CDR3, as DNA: TGTGCCAGCAGCCGCTCTGTGGGGAGCCCAAGCTCTGGAAACACCATATATTTT. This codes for CASSRSVGSPSSGNTIYF.

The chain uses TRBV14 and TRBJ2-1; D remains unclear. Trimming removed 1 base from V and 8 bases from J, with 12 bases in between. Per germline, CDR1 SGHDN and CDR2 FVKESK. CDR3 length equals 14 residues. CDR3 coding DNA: TGTGCCAGCAGCCAAGGACGGCCAGTCTATGAGCAGTTCTTC. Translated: CASSQGRPVYEQFF.

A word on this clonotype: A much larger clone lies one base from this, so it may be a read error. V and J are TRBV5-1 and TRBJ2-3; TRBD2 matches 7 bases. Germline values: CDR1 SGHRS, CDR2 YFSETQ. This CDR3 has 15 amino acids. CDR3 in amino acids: CAGSLGLMHTDTQYF. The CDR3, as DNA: TGCGCCGGCAGCTTGGGACTAATGCACACAGATACGCAGTATTTT.

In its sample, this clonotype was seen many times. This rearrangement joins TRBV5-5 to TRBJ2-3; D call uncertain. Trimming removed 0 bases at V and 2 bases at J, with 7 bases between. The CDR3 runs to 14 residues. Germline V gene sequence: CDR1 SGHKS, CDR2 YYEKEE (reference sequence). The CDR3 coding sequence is TGTGCCAGCAGCTTGGACCCATTCACAGATACGCAGTATTTT. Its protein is CASSLDPFTDTQYF.

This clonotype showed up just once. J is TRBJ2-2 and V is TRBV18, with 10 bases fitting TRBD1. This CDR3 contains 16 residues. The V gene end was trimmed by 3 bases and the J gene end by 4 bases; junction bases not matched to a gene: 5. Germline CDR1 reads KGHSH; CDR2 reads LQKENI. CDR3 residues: CASSPPRTGGTGELFF. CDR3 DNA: TGTGCCAGCTCACCTCCCCGGACAGGGGGCACCGGGGAGCTGTTTTTT.

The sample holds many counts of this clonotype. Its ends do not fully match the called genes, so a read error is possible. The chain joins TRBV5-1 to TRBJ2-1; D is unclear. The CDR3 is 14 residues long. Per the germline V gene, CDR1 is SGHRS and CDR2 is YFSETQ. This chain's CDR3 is CASSRDSSYNEQFF. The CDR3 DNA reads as TGTGCCAGCAGCCGCGATAGCTCCTACAATGAGCAGTTCTTC.